This T cell receptor beta chain was obtained from a study of cytomegalovirus exposure and HLA in healthy donors. This PCR relied on a set of 60 Vbeta primers and 13 Jbeta primers. Data came from immunoSEQ multiplex PCR; TCRdb stores just in-frame clones and leaves some out. The sample records nearly 200,000 clones, around 87% being singletons. Germline V gives CDR1 MNHEY, CDR2 SVGAGI. The CDR3 runs 15 residues. The V and J ends lost 6 bases and 2 bases, in that order; junction bases with no gene match: 8. The TCR sequence derives from a man aged 25 to 45 in good health and CMV-seronegative. V gene TRBV6-5 combines with J gene TRBJ2-7; TRBD1 agrees at 9 bases. The sample consisted of PBMCs. CDR3 sequence (DNA): TGTGCCAGCAGCAAAAGGACAGGGGTCACCTACGAGCAGTACTTC. It encodes CASSKRTGVTYEQYF.